Sequencing of this TCR beta chain was carried out in a study of blood T cell repertoires in COVID-19. At the level of the study: PBMCs, B-cell-depleted T cells, or T cells provided the cDNA or gDNA that made up the material.

Per germline, CDR1 SGHTA and CDR2 FQGNSA. The CDR3 spans 16 residues. V lost 5 bases to trimming and J lost 6 bases, with 23 bases between them. Per the authors' pipeline: Reference gene primer amplification gave nucleated cell count estimates. Here immunoSEQ multiplex PCR was the method, and the copy in TCRdb shows in-frame clones only, minus some. The V and J calls and the clone size are those of that table, but D and trimming were determined from the DNA. The sample lists around 99,000 clones; less than 85% were seen once. This receptor was taken from a human donor in a cohort sampled during active or convalescent COVID-19. The chain recombines TRBV7-2 with TRBJ2-7; D might be TRBD2 (7 bases). The specimen was peripheral blood. The CDR3 coding sequence is TGTGCCAGCAGCCCCGGGAGGTGGCGGGGGCGGGGCGAGCAGTACTTC. Protein product: CASSPGRWRGRGEQYF.